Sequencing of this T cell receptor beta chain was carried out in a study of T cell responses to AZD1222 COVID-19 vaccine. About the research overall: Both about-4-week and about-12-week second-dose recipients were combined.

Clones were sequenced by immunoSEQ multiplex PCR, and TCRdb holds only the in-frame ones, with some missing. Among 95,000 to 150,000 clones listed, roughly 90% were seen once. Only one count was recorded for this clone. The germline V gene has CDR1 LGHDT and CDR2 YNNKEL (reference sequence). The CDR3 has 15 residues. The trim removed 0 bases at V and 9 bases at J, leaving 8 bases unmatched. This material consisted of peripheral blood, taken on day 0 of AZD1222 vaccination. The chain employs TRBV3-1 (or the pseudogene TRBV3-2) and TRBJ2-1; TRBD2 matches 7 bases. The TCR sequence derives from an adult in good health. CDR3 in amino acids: CASSQDTVAGSEQFF. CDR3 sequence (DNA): TGTGCCAGCAGCCAAGATACGGTAGCGGGCTCTGAGCAGTTCTTC.